This record looks at one TCR beta chain sequence and its context. Its target is unknown. Per the germline V gene, CDR1 is LGHDT and CDR2 is YNNKEL (reference sequence). This CDR3 is built from 16 residues. V was shortened by 4 bases and J by 0 bases, with 13 bases between the two germline ends. A quantity of about 0.5 to 1 ug RNA underwent reverse transcription using random hexamers. Amplification of TCR beta CDR3 was carried out by immunoSEQ multiplex PCR, which covered 54 Vbeta and 13 Jbeta segments. A single record per CDR3 protein comes from TCRdb applying MiXCR to the immunoSEQ multiplex PCR reads. Of more than 150,000 distinct CDR3 sequences in the sample, 95% were seen once. The study sequenced TCR beta in blood CD8+ and CD4+ T cells. The data were taken from a study of CD8 T cells in Susac syndrome. Study findings and constraints: Susac-specific public clones were found in both the total CD8+ and the CD8+ TEMRA repertoires, with over 15 in the former and roughly five in the latter.

This chain joins TRBV3-1 and TRBJ2-1, with D unresolved. The sequence was collected from a human donor with Susac syndrome. Sequencing was done on a sample of CD8+ T cells from PBMCs. CDR3 protein: CASSPLWQDSYNEQFF. The CDR3 nucleotides are TGTGCCAGCAGCCCCCTTTGGCAGGACTCCTACAATGAGCAGTTCTTC.